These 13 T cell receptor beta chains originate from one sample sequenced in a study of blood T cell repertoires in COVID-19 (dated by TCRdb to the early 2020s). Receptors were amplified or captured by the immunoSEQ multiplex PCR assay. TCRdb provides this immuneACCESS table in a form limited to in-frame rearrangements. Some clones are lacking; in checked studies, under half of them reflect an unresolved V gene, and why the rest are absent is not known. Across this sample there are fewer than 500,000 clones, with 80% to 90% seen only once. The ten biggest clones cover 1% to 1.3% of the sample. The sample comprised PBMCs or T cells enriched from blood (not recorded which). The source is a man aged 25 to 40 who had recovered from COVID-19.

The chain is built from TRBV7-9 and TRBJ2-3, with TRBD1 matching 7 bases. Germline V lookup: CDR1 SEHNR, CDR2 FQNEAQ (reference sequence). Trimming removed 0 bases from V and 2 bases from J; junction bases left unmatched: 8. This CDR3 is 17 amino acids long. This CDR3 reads CASSLASEGAATDTQYF. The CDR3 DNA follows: TGTGCCAGCAGCTTAGCGAGTGAGGGGGCTGCCACAGATACGCAGTATTTT.

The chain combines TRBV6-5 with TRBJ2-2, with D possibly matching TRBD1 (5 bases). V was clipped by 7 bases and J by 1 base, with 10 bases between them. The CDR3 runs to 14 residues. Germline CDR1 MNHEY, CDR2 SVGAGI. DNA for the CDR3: TGTGCCAGCAAAGGCCAGGGGAACACCGGGGAGCTGTTTTTT. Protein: CASKGQGNTGELFF.

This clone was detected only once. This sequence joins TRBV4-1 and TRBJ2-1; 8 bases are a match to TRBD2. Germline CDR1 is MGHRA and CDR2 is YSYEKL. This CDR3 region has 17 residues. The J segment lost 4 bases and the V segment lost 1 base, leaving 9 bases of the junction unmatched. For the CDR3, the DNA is TGCGCCAGCAGCCAAGCCGACACTAGCGGACCATACAATGAGCAGTTCTTC. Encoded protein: CASSQADTSGPYNEQFF.

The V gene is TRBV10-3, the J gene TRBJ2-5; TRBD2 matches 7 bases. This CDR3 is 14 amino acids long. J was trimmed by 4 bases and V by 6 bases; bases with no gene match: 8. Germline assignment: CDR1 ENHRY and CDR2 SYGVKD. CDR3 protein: CAISSGGKGETQYF. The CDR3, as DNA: TGTGCCATCAGCTCGGGAGGAAAGGGAGAGACCCAGTACTTC.

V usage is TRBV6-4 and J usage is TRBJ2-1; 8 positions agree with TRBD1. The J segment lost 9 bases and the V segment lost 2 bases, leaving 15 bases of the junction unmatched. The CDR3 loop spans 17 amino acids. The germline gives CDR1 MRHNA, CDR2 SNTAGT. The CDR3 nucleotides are TGTGCCAGCAGTGACATAGGGGTACAGGGGGAAACGGTTGAGCAGTTCTTC. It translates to CASSDIGVQGETVEQFF.

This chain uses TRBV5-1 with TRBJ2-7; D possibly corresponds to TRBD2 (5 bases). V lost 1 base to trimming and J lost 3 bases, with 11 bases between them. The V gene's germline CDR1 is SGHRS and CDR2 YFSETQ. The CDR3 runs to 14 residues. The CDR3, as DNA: TGCGCCAGCAGCTTGTCCGGGGATTACTACGAGCAGTACTTC. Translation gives CASSLSGDYYEQYF.

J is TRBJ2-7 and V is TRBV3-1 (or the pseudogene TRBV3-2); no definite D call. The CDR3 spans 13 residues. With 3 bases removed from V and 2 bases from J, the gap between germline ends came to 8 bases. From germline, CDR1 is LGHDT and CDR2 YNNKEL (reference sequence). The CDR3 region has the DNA TGTGCCAGCAGCCATGGGCGAACCTACGAGCAGTACTTC. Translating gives CASSHGRTYEQYF.

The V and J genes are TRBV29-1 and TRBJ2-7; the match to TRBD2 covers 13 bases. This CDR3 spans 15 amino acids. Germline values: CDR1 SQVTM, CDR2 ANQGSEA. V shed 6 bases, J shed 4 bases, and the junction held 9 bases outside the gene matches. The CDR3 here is CSVGTSGNSMYEQYF. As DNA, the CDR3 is TGCAGCGTAGGGACTAGCGGGAATAGTATGTACGAGCAGTACTTC.

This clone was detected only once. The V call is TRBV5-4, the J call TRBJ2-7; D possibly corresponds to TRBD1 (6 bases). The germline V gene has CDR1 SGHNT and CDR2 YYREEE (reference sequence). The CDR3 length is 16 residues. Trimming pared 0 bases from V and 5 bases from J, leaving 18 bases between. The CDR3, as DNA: TGTGCCAGCAGCTTGGGAGGGGGAGCAGGGTGGGACGAGCAGTACTTC. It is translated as CASSLGGGAGWDEQYF.

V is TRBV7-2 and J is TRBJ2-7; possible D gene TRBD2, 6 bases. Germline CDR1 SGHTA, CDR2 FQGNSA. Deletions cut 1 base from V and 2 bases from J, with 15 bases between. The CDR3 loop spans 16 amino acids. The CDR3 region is CASSLVGGDSPYEQYF. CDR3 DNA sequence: TGTGCCAGCAGCTTAGTGGGGGGTGACAGTCCCTACGAGCAGTACTTC.

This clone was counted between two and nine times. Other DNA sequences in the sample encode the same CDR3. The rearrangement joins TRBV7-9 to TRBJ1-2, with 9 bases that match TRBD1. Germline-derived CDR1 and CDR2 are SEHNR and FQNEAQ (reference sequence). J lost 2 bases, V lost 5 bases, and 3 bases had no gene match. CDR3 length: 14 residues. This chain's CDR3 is CASSTGQGNYGYTF. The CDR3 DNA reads TGTGCCAGCAGCACGGGACAGGGAAACTATGGCTACACCTTC.

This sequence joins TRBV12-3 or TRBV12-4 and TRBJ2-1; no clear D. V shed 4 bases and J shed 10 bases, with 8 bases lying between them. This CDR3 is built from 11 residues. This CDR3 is CASSSVREQFF. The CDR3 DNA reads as TGTGCCAGCAGTTCCGTCCGGGAGCAGTTCTTC.

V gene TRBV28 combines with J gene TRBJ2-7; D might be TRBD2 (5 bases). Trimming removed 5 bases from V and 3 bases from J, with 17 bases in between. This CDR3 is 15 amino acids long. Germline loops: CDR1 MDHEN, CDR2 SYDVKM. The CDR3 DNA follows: TGTGCCAGCAGTCCAGTCAAAGAGACTATCTACGAGCAGTACTTC. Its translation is CASSPVKETIYEQYF. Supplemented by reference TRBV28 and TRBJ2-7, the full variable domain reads DVKVTQSSRYLVKRTGEKVFLECVQDMDHENMFWYRQDPGLGLRLIYFSYDVKMKEKGDIPEGYSVSREKKERFSLILESASTNQTSMYLCASSPVKETIYEQYFGPGTRLTVT.